This TCR beta chain was identified during a study of cytomegalovirus exposure and HLA in healthy donors. The V gene lost 2 bases and the J gene lost 4 bases, with 14 bases spanning the gap. The CDR3 runs 15 residues. The V gene's germline CDR1 is MNHNS and CDR2 SASEGT. PCR amplification relied on 60 Vbeta primers (plus 13 Jbeta primers). Assay used: immunoSEQ multiplex PCR; TCRdb lists only in-frame clones, some missing. The profile shows around 55,000 clones, about 80% of them singletons. The specimen was PBMCs. This sequence originates from a female donor in good health and CMV-seronegative. This chain links TRBV6-1 with TRBJ2-5; TRBD2 might be the D (5 bases). The CDR3 region is CASSESSGGGETQYF. CDR3 in DNA: TGTGCCAGCAGTGAATCCTCGGGCGGAGGAGAGACCCAGTACTTC.